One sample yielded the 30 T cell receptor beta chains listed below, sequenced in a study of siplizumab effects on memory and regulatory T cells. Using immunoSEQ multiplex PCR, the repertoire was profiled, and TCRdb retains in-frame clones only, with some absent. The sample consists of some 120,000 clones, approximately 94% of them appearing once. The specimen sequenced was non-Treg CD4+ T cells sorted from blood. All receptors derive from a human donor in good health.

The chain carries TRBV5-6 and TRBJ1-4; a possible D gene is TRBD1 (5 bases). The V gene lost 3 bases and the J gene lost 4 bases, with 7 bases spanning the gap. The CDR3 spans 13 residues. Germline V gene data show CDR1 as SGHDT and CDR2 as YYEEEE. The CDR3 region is CASSWGSNEKLFF. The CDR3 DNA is TGTGCCAGCAGCTGGGGGAGTAATGAAAAACTGTTTTTT.

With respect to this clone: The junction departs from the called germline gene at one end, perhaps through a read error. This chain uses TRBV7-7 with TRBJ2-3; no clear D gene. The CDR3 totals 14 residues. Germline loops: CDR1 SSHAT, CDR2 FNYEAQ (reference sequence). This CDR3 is CASSPTPHTDTQYF. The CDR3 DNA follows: TGTGCTAGCAGCCCCACCCCCCACACAGATACGCAGTATTTT.

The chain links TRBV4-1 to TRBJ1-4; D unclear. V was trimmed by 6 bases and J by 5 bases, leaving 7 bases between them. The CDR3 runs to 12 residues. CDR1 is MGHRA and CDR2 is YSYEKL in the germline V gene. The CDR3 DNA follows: TGCGCCAGCAGTCAGCCCAATGAAAAACTGTTTTTT. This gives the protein CASSQPNEKLFF.

CDR3 nucleotides: TGCGCCAGCAGCTTGGGTAGTTCTTCCTACGAGCAGTACTTC. It codes for CASSLGSSSYEQYF. The rearrangement uses TRBV5-1 and TRBJ2-7; no clear D gene. The CDR3 consists of 14 residues. The V gene's germline CDR1 is SGHRS and CDR2 YFSETQ. V lost 0 bases and J 1 base, leaving 8 bases between the germline ends.

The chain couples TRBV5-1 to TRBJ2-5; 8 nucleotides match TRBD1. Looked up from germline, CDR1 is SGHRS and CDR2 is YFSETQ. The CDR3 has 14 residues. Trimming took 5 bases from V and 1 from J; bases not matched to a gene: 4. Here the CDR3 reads CASRRGQGQETQYF. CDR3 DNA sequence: TGCGCCAGCAGACGCGGACAGGGCCAAGAGACCCAGTACTTC.

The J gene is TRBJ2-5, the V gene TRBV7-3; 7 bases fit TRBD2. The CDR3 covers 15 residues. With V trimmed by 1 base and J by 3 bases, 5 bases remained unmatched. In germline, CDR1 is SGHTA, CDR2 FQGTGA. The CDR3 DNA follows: TGTGCCAGCAGCTTAAAGCGCGCGGGGGAAGAGACCCAGTACTTC. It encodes CASSLKRAGEETQYF. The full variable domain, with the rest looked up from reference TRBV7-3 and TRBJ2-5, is GAGVSQTPSNKVTEKGKYVELRCDPISGHTALYWYRQSLGQGPEFLIYFQGTGAADDSGLPNDRFFAVRPEGSVSTLKIQRTERGDSAVYLCASSLKRAGEETQYFGPGTRLLVL.

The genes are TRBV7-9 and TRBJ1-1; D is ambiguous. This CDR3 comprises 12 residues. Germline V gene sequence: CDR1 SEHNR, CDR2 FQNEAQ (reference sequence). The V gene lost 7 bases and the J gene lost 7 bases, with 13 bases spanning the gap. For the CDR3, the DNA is TGTGCCAGCACCTCAAGTGGATTTGAAGCTTTCTTT. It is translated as CASTSSGFEAFF.

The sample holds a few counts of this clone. CDR3 region: CAWSVLGKMTEAFF. CDR3 coding DNA: TGTGCCTGGAGTGTACTGGGGAAAATGACTGAAGCTTTCTTT. The J gene is TRBJ1-1, the V gene TRBV30, with unresolved D. CDR3 size: 14 residues. The V and J ends lost 0 bases and 5 bases respectively, with 13 bases between them. The V gene's germline CDR1 is GTSNPN and CDR2 SVGIG (reference sequence).

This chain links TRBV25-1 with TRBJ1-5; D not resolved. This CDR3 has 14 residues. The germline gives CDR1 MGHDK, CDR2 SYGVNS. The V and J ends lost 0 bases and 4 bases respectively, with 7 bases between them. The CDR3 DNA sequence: TGTGCCAGCAGTGAATATACAATTAATCAGCCCCAGCATTTT. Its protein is CASSEYTINQPQHF.

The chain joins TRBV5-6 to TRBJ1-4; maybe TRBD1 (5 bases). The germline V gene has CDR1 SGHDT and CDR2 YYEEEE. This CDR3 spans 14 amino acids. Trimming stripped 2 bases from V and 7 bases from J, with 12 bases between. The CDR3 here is CASSLGREGEKLFF. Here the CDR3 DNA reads TGTGCCAGCAGCTTAGGCAGGGAAGGTGAAAAACTGTTTTTT.

As DNA, the CDR3 is TGTGCCAGCAGCGCGGGTTACGAGCAGTACTTC. This gives the protein CASSAGYEQYF. V usage is TRBV5-6 and J usage is TRBJ2-7, with D possibly being TRBD2 (5 bases). The CDR3 spans 11 residues. V lost 4 bases and J 4 bases, leaving 6 bases between the germline ends. Germline CDR1 and CDR2: SGHDT and YYEEEE.

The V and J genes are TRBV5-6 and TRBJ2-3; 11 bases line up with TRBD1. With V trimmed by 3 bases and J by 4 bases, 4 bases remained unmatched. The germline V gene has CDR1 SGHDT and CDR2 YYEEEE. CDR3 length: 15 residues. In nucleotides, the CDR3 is TGTGCCAGCAGCTCCGGACAGGGGGCTGCAGATACGCAGTATTTT. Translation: CASSSGQGAADTQYF.

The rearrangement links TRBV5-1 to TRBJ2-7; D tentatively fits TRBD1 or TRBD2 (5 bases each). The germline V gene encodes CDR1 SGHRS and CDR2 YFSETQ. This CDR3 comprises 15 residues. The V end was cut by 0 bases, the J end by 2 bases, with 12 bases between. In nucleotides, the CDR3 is TGCGCCAGCAGCTTGGCAGTGGGGGTGCCCTACGAGCAGTACTTC. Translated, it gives CASSLAVGVPYEQYF. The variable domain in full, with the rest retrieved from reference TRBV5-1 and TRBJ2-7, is KAGVTQTPRYLIKTRGQQVTLSCSPISGHRSVSWYQQTPGQGLQFLFEYFSETQRNKGNFPGRFSGRQFSNSRSEMNVSTLELGDSALYLCASSLAVGVPYEQYFGPGTRLTVT.

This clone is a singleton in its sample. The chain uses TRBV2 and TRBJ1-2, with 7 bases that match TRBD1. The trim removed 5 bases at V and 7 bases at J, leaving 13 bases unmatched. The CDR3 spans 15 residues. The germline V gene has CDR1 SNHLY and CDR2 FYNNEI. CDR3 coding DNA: TGTGCCAGCAGTCCTGACAGGGCTAATTTGGGTGGCTACACCTTC. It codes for CASSPDRANLGGYTF.

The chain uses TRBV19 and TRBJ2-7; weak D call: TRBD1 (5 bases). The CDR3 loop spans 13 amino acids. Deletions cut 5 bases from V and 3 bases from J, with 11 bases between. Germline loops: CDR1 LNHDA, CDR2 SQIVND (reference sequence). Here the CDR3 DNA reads TGTGCCAGTAGTCTACAGGCGAACTACGAGCAGTACTTC. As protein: CASSLQANYEQYF.

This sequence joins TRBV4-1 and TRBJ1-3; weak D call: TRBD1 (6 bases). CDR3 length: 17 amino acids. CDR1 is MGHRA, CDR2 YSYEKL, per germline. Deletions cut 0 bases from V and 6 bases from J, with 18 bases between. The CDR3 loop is CASSQEKGGRRENTIYF. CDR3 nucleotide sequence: TGCGCCAGCAGCCAAGAGAAGGGGGGACGCCGGGAAAACACCATATATTTT.

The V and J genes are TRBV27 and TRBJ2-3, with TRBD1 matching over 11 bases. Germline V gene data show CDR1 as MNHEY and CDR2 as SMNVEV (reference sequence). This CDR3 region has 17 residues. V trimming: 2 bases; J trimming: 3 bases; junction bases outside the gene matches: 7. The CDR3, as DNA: TGTGCCAGCAGTTTACCCAGGACAGGGGGCGGTACAGATACGCAGTATTTT. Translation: CASSLPRTGGGTDTQYF.

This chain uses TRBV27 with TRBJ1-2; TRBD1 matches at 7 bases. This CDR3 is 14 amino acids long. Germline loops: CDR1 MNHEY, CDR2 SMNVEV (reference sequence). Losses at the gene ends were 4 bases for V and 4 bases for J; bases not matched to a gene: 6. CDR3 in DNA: TGTGCCAGCAGTTCCCTGACAGGGACCTATGGCTACACCTTC. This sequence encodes CASSSLTGTYGYTF.

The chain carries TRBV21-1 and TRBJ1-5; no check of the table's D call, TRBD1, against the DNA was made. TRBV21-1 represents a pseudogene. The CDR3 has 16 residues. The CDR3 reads CASSNRHLWGNQPQHF. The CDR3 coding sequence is TGTGCCAGCAGCAATAGACACCTGTGGGGCAATCAGCCCCAGCATTTT.

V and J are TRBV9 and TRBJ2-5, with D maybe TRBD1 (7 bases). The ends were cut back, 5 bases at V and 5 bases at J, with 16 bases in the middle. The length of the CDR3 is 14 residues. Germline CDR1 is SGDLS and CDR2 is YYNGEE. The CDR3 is CASSLAPGGETQYF. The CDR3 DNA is TGTGCCAGCAGTCTTGCCCCAGGGGGGGAGACCCAGTACTTC.

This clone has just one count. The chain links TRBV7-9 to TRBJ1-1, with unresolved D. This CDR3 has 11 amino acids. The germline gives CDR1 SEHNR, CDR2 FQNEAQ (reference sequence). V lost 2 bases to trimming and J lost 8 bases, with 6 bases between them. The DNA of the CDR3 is TGTGCCAGCAGCTTAACGGCAGAAGCTTTCTTT. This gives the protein CASSLTAEAFF.

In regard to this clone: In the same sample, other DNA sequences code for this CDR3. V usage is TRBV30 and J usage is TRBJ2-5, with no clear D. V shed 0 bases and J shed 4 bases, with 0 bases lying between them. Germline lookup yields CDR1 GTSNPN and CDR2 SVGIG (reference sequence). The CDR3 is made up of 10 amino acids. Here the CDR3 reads CAWSVETQYF. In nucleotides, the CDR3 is TGTGCCTGGAGTGTAGAGACCCAGTACTTC.

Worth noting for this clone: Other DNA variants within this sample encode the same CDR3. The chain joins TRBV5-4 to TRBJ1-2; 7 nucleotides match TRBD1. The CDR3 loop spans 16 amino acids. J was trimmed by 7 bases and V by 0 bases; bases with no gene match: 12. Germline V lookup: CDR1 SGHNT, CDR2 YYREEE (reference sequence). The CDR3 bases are TGTGCCAGCAGCTTGGGGGCCTTCCGGCAGGGGGGTGGCTACACCTTC. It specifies CASSLGAFRQGGGYTF. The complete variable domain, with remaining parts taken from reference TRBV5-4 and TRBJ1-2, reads ETGVTQSPTHLIKTRGQQVTLRCSSQSGHNTVSWYQQALGQGPQFIFQYYREEENGRGNFPPRFSGLQFPNYSSELNVNALELDDSALYLCASSLGAFRQGGGYTFGSGTRLTVV.

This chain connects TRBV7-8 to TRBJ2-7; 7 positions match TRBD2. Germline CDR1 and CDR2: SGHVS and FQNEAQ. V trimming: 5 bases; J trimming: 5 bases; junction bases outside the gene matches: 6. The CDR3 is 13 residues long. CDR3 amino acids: CASSRDYSHEQYF. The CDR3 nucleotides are TGTGCCAGCAGCAGGGACTATTCCCACGAGCAGTACTTC.

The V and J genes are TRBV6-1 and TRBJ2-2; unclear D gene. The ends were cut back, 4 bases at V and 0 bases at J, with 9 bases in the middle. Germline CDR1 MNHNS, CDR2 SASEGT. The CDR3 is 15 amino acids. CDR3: CASSAYSSNTGELFF. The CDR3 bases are TGTGCCAGCAGTGCGTACAGCTCGAACACCGGGGAGCTGTTTTTT.

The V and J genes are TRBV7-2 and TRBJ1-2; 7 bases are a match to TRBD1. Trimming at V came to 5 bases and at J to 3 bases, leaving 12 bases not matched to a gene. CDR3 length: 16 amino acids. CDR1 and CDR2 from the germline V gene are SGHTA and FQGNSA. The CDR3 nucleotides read TGTGCCAGCAGCGTAGTACAGGGGAGGGTTTACTATGGCTACACCTTC. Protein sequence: CASSVVQGRVYYGYTF. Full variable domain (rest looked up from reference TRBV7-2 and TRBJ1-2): GAGVSQSPSNKVTEKGKDVELRCDPISGHTALYWYRQSLGQGLEFLIYFQGNSAPDKSGLPSDRFSAERTGGSVSTLTIQRTQQEDSAVYLCASSVVQGRVYYGYTFGSGTRLTVV.

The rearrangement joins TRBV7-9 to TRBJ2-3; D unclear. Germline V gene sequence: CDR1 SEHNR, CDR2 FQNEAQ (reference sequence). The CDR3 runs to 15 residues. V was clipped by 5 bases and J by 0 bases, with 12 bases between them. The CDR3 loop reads CASSPTVRSTDTQYF. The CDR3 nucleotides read TGTGCCAGCAGCCCCACGGTGCGCAGCACAGATACGCAGTATTTT.

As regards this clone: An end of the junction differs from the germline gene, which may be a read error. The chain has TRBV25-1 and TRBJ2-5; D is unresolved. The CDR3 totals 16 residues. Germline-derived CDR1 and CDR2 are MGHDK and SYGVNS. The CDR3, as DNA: TGTGCCAGCAGTTCCCCTCGCCAGAAAAGGGCAGAGGCCCAGTACTTC. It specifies CASSSPRQKRAEAQYF.

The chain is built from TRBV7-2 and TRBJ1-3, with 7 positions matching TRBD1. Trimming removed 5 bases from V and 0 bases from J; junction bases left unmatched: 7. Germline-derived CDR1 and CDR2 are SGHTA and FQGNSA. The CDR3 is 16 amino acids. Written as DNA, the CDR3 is TGTGCCAGCAGCGTACAGGGGCCGAGCTCTGGAAACACCATATATTTT. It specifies CASSVQGPSSGNTIYF.

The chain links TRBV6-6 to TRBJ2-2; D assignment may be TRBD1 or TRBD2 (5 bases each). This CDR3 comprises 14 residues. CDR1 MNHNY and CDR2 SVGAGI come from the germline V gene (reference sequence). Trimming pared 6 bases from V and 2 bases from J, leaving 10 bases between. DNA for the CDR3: TGTGCCAGCAGCGGGACCTTCAACACCGGGGAGCTGTTTTTT. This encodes CASSGTFNTGELFF.